This T cell receptor beta chain was documented in a study of T-cell reconstitution after alpha-beta-depleted transplantation in children. This clonotype came up a few times. The germline V gene has CDR1 MNHEY and CDR2 SVGEGT. The CDR3 spans 14 residues. The V end lost 3 bases, the J end lost 2 bases, and 11 bases lay between the germline ends. Library preparation (for TCRbeta) was performed with unique molecular identifiers. One entry per CDR3 protein, called by TCRdb with MiXCR from the PCR reads. The sample has roughly 500,000 distinct CDR3 sequences, around an eighth seen once. This rearrangement joins TRBV6-2 or TRBV6-3 to TRBJ2-7, with a possible D match to TRBD2 (5 bases). This specimen consisted of PBMCs from the stem cell graft donor, obtained from the stem cell graft. This sequence was found in a human donor who donated a stem cell graft to a child with combined immunodeficiency. This chain's CDR3 is CASSYPGSAYEQYF. The CDR3 DNA follows: TGTGCCAGCAGTTATCCGGGGAGCGCCTACGAGCAGTACTTC.